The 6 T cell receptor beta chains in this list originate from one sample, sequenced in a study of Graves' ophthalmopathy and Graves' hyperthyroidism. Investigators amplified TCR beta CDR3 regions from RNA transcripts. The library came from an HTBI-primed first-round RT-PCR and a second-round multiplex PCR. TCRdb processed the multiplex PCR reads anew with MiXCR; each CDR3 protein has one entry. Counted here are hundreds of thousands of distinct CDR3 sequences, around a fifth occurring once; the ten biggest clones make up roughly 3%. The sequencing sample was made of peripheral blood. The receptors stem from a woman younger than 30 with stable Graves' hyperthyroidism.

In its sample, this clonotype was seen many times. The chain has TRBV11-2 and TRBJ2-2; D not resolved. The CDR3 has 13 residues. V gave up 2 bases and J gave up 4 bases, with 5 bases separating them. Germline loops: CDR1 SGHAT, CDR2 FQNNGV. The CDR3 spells CASSLYGTGELFF. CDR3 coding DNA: TGTGCCAGCAGCTTATACGGCACCGGGGAGCTGTTTTTT.

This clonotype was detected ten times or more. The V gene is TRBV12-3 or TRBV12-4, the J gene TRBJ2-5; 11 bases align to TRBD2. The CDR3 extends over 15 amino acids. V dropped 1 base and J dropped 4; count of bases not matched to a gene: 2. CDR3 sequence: CASSLGLAGSETQYF. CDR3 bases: TGTGCCAGCAGTTTAGGACTAGCGGGATCAGAGACCCAGTACTTC.

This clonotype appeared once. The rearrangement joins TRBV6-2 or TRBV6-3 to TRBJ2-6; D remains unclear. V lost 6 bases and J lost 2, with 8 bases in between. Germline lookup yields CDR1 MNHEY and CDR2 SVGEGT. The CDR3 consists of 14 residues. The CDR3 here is CASSIDPGANVLTF. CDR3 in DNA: TGTGCCAGCAGCATCGATCCTGGGGCCAACGTCCTGACTTTC.

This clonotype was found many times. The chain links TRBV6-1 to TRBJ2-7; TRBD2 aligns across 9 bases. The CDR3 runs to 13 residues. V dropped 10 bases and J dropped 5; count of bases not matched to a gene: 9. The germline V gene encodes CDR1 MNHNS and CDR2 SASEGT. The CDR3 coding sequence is TGTGCCACTAGAGGGACTAGCCCCAACGAGCAGTACTTC. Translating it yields CATRGTSPNEQYF.

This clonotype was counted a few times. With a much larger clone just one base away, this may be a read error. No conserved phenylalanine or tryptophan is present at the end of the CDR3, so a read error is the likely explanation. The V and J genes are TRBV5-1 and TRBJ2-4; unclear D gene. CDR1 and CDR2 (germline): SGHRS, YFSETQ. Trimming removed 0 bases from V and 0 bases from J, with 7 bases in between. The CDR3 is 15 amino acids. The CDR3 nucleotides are TGCGCCAGCAGCTTGGACCCAGGAGCCAAAAACATTCAGTACCTC. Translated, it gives CASSLDPGAKNIQYL.

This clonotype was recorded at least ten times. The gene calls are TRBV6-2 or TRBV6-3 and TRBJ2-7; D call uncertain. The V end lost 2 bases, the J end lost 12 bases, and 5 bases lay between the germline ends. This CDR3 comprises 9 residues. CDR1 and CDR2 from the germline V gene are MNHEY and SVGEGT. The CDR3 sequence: CASSYAPYF. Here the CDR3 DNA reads TGTGCCAGCAGTTACGCTCCGTACTTC.